One sample yielded the 6 T cell receptor beta chains listed below, sequenced in a study of CD8 T cells in ankylosing spondylitis. TCRdb passed the 5' RACE reads through MiXCR, listing each CDR3 protein once. The sample carries about 340,000 distinct CDR3 sequences, roughly 14% recorded once. The sequenced sample consisted of blood, either unsorted or a sorted T cell fraction (not recorded which). The receptors derive from a male donor with ankylosing spondylitis or in good health (not recorded which).

V and J are TRBV10-3 and TRBJ2-5; 9 bases match TRBD1. CDR3 length: 14 amino acids. Unmatched junction bases numbered 0, after V lost 1 base and J lost 3 bases. Looked up from germline, CDR1 is ENHRY and CDR2 is SYGVKD. CDR3 in amino acids: CAISEWTGEETQYF. The DNA of the CDR3 is TGTGCCATCAGTGAGTGGACAGGGGAAGAGACCCAGTACTTC.

This chain uses TRBV6-5 with TRBJ2-7, with 10 bases fitting TRBD2. The CDR3 is 16 amino acids. V shed 4 bases, J shed 4 bases, and the junction held 10 bases outside the gene matches. Germline CDR1 MNHEY, CDR2 SVGAGI. CDR3 sequence reads: CASSSRQTSGPYEQYF. CDR3 in DNA: TGTGCCAGCAGTTCTCGACAGACTAGCGGGCCTTACGAGCAGTACTTC.

This clonotype was counted between two and nine times. This chain uses TRBV6-5 with TRBJ1-1; D is unresolved. Between the trimmed V and J ends, which lost 2 bases and 1 base, there was a span of 5 bases. This CDR3 comprises 13 residues. Germline V gene sequence: CDR1 MNHEY, CDR2 SVGAGI. The CDR3 DNA reads as TGTGCCAGCAGTTACAACGGGAACACTGAAGCTTTCTTT. Residues: CASSYNGNTEAFF.

The sample holds a few counts of this clonotype. The chain carries TRBV5-1 and TRBJ2-7; weak D call: TRBD2 (6 bases). V dropped 0 bases and J dropped 2 bases, with 21 bases sitting between them. CDR3 length: 18 amino acids. CDR1 is SGHRS and CDR2 is YFSETQ in the germline V gene. The CDR3 is CASSLAVEDGGTAYEQYF. The CDR3 DNA is TGCGCCAGCAGCTTGGCCGTGGAAGATGGCGGGACTGCCTACGAGCAGTACTTC.

The chain is built from TRBV5-5 and TRBJ2-3; 11 positions agree with TRBD2. The V and J ends lost 4 bases and 5 bases, in that order; junction bases with no gene match: 6. The CDR3 covers 15 residues. Germline V gives CDR1 SGHKS, CDR2 YYEKEE (reference sequence). CDR3 in amino acids: CASSPTSGELDTQYF. The CDR3 DNA reads TGTGCCAGCAGCCCGACTAGCGGGGAGTTAGATACGCAGTATTTT.

Worth noting for this clonotype: At one of its ends the junction is not consistent with the germline gene, which may arise from a read error. The chain joins TRBV5-1 to TRBJ2-5, with TRBD1 matching over 7 bases. Germline-derived CDR1 and CDR2 are SGHRS and YFSETQ. CDR3 length: 15 residues. CDR3 sequence reads: CASSLQGDSQEAQYF. CDR3 sequence (DNA): TGCGCCAGCAGCTTGCAAGGGGACAGCCAAGAGGCCCAGTACTTC.